This entry lists 15 T cell receptor beta chains sequenced from one sample in a study of post-analysis software for immune sequencing data. Study findings and constraints: When patients were compared with controls, about 5 TRBV segments were more frequent, TRBV5-6, TRBV5-1 and TRBV20-1 among them.

Presence of unique molecular identifiers characterized the TCR beta cDNA libraries. MiXCR, applied by TCRdb to the PCR reads, yields one record per CDR3 protein. The data show approximately 260,000 distinct CDR3 sequences, with 36% seen just once and around 5.2% held by the top ten. Antigens for these TCRs are unknown. The sample consisted of blood. The receptors here all came from a girl aged 5-17 years with multiple sclerosis.

The CDR3 region has the DNA TGTGCCAGCAGCCCCTCCCGTCCCGGGACACTAGCCTACGAGCAGTACTTC. It encodes CASSPSRPGTLAYEQYF. This chain connects TRBV7-2 to TRBJ2-7; possibly TRBD1 for D (6 bases). Trimming stripped 5 bases from V and 2 bases from J, with 22 bases between. CDR3 length: 17 residues. CDR1 and CDR2 (germline): SGHTA, FQGNSA.

This clonotype was detected only a few times. This clone may be a read error of a much larger clone one base away. The chain is built from TRBV24-1 and TRBJ1-2; D gene unclear. The V gene's germline CDR1 is KGHDR and CDR2 SFDVKD. Trimming stripped 9 bases from V and 7 bases from J, with 17 bases between. There are 13 residues in the CDR3. CDR3 bases: TGTGCCACCGGCGGTCATTCGGAGGGTGGCTACACCTTC. Residues: CATGGHSEGGYTF.

This clonotype was seen many times. This chain joins TRBV20-1 and TRBJ2-1; maybe TRBD2 (6 bases). CDR1 DFQATT and CDR2 SNEGSKA come from the germline V gene (reference sequence). V was cut by 6 bases and J by 3 bases, with 9 bases left in between. The CDR3 is made up of 12 amino acids. The CDR3 region has the DNA TGCAGTGCGGAGGGAAACTACAATGAGCAGTTCTTC. Residues: CSAEGNYNEQFF.

This clonotype was detected many times. This rearrangement joins TRBV9 to TRBJ1-2, with D unclear. Trimming removed 4 bases at V and 0 bases at J, with 7 bases between. CDR3 size: 13 residues. CDR1 and CDR2 (germline): SGDLS, YYNGEE. As DNA, the CDR3 is TGTGCCAGCAGCTATACAGCTAACTATGGCTACACCTTC. Its protein product is CASSYTANYGYTF.

Comments on this clonotype: A read error may explain this, as a much larger clone is one base away. This chain uses TRBV6-1 with TRBJ2-1; 7 bases agree with TRBD2. Germline CDR1 is MNHNS and CDR2 is SASEGT. This CDR3 is 14 amino acids long. CDR3: CASTGLETYSEQFF. The CDR3 bases are TGTGCCAGCACCGGACTAGAAACCTACAGTGAGCAGTTCTTC.

This clonotype occurred many times. The V gene is TRBV27, the J gene TRBJ2-3, with TRBD1 matching 7 bases. This CDR3 comprises 15 residues. The germline gives CDR1 MNHEY, CDR2 SMNVEV (reference sequence). The V and J ends lost 5 bases and 3 bases, in that order; junction bases with no gene match: 8. For the CDR3, the DNA is TGTGCCAGCAGTGCGGACAGGATGGGGACAGATACGCAGTATTTT. Protein product: CASSADRMGTDTQYF.

This clonotype was observed many times. The chain employs TRBV3-1 and TRBJ2-1; 8 positions agree with TRBD2. The V gene end was trimmed by 5 bases and the J gene end by 6 bases; junction bases not matched to a gene: 3. Germline V gene data show CDR1 as LGHDT and CDR2 as YNNKEL (reference sequence). The CDR3 runs to 13 residues. The CDR3 DNA reads as TGTGCCAGCAGCGACGGGGGGGCCAATGAGCAGTTCTTC. Amino acid sequence: CASSDGGANEQFF.

This sequence joins TRBV5-1 and TRBJ2-5; the D is unclear. The CDR3 extends over 13 amino acids. The V gene's germline CDR1 is SGHRS and CDR2 YFSETQ. V lost 4 bases and J lost 4, with 11 bases in between. CDR3 sequence reads: CASSLGKGETQYF. CDR3 DNA sequence: TGCGCCAGCAGCCTGGGGAAAGGAGAGACCCAGTACTTC.

A remark on this clonotype: This clone may be a read error of a much larger clone one base away. The chain employs TRBV20-1 and TRBJ2-1; a weak D match, TRBD1 (6 bases). The better agreement between TRBJ2-7 and the DNA end casts doubt on the J call. This CDR3 has 12 amino acids. Per germline, CDR1 DFQATT and CDR2 SNEGSKA (reference sequence). In DNA form, the CDR3 reads TGCAGTGCTAGGGACAGTGCCAATGAGCAGTACTTC. Residues: CSARDSANEQYF.

This clonotype was observed at least ten times. J is TRBJ1-1 and V is TRBV4-1; tentatively, D is TRBD1 (5 bases). V shed 3 bases and J shed 9 bases, with 8 bases lying between them. This CDR3 region has 11 residues. CDR1 and CDR2 (germline): MGHRA, YSYEKL. CDR3 bases: TGCGCCAGCAGCCATGGGGGGAAAGCTTTCTTT. Protein: CASSHGGKAFF.

The chain combines TRBV20-1 with TRBJ2-3; weak D call: TRBD1 (5 bases). CDR1 and CDR2 from the germline V gene are DFQATT and SNEGSKA (reference sequence). Trimming stripped 5 bases from V and 6 bases from J, with 15 bases between. CDR3 length: 13 residues. CDR3 amino acids: CSALTLNRDTQYF. CDR3 DNA: TGCAGTGCTTTGACTCTAAACAGGGATACGCAGTATTTT.

The V and J genes are TRBV5-1 and TRBJ2-4; tentatively, D is TRBD2 (5 bases). The J call may not be correct, given that the DNA end is closer to TRBJ2-7. Germline V gene data show CDR1 as SGHRS and CDR2 as YFSETQ. The CDR3 consists of 13 residues. CDR3 residues: CASSGRGSYEQYF. CDR3 nucleotide sequence: TGCGCCAGCAGCGGCCGGGGCTCCTACGAGCAGTACTTC.

The chain employs TRBV3-1 and TRBJ2-6, with no clear D. From germline, CDR1 is LGHDT and CDR2 YNNKEL (reference sequence). The V gene lost 4 bases and the J gene lost 0 bases, with 7 bases spanning the gap. The CDR3 runs to 15 residues. CDR3 in DNA: TGTGCCAGCAGCCGAGTGTTCTCTGGGGCCAACGTCCTGACTTTC. It encodes CASSRVFSGANVLTF. Together with reference TRBV3-1 and TRBJ2-6, the CDR3 gives the full variable domain: DTAVSQTPKYLVTQMGNDKSIKCEQNLGHDTMYWYKQDSKKFLKIMFSYNNKELIINETVPNRFSPKSPDKAHLNLHINSLELGDSAVYFCASSRVFSGANVLTFGAGSRLTVL.

The table lists this clonotype with many counts. The chain joins TRBV7-2 to TRBJ2-7; the match to TRBD2 covers 13 bases. The CDR3 contains 16 residues. The V gene's germline CDR1 is SGHTA and CDR2 FQGNSA. V dropped 4 bases and J dropped 0; count of bases not matched to a gene: 3. The CDR3 here is CASSSGTSGTSYEQYF. The CDR3 DNA is TGTGCCAGCAGCTCCGGGACTAGCGGGACCTCCTACGAGCAGTACTTC.

This clonotype was observed at least ten times. V and J are TRBV5-1 and TRBJ2-3; no reliable D call. The CDR3 consists of 14 residues. V dropped 0 bases and J dropped 4 bases, with 9 bases sitting between them. Germline V gene data show CDR1 as SGHRS and CDR2 as YFSETQ. CDR3 DNA: TGCGCCAGCAGCTTGGAGCGCGGCCCAGATACGCAGTATTTT. Its protein is CASSLERGPDTQYF.